The source of this T cell receptor (beta chain) is a study of CD8 T cells in Susac syndrome. Study-level results: Peak Susac CD8+ clonal expansion occurred in TEMRA cells and active patients.

With respect to this clonotype: Its antigen is as yet unknown.

It was with random hexamers that roughly 0.45 to 1 ug RNA was reverse transcribed. immunoSEQ multiplex PCR amplified TCR beta CDR3 across 54 Vbeta, 13 Jbeta. TCRdb reprocessed the immunoSEQ multiplex PCR reads with MiXCR, giving one entry per CDR3 protein. The sample has about 190,000 distinct CDR3 sequences; around 93% are singletons. Trimming removed 8 bases at V and 6 bases at J, with 22 bases between. Germline CDR1 SGHNT, CDR2 YENEEA. This CDR3 is 16 amino acids long. The sequencing input was CD8+ T cells from PBMCs. This TCR came from a human donor with Susac syndrome. This sequence joins TRBV11-3 and TRBJ2-2; D might be TRBD2 (6 bases). The CDR3 loop is CASASAGTYNPGELFF. In DNA, the CDR3 is TGTGCCAGCGCCTCTGCCGGGACTTACAACCCCGGGGAGCTGTTTTTT.